This TCR beta chain was sequenced in a study of T cells after yellow fever vaccination. Each CDR3 protein gets one entry after TCRdb re-called the 5' RACE reads with MiXCR. The data hold around 530,000 distinct CDR3 sequences, with around 16% observed a single time. V shed 6 bases, J shed 0 bases, and the junction held 8 bases outside the gene matches. CDR1 is LGHDT, CDR2 YNNKEL, per germline (reference sequence). This CDR3 is built from 16 residues. This TCR was recovered from a man younger than 35 who received the YFV17D yellow fever vaccine. The starting material was PBMCs, obtained more than 4 days after the first yellow fever vaccination. The gene calls are TRBV3-1 and TRBJ2-7, with TRBD2 matching over 10 bases. CDR3 sequence: CASRPSSGGYSYEQYF. Written as DNA, the CDR3 is TGTGCCAGCAGACCTTCTAGCGGGGGATACTCCTACGAGCAGTACTTC.